This T cell receptor (beta chain) was sequenced during a study of response to subunit inactivated influenza vaccine. Whole-study results and caveats: It was suggested by the authors that few new T cells are recruited by each seasonal influenza vaccination.

This clonotype appeared many times. What it recognizes is unknown. Via MiXCR, TCRdb re-called the RT-PCR reads, giving one row per CDR3 protein. In the table there are about 480,000 distinct CDR3 sequences, over 10% of which are singletons. Trimming took 6 bases from V and 4 from J, leaving 13 bases between them. There are 14 residues in the CDR3. Sequencing was performed on PBMCs from blood, taken 40 to 50 days after vaccination. This clonotype was sampled from a man aged 50-60 years who received an inactivated influenza vaccine. The V and J genes are TRBV12-3 or TRBV12-4 and TRBJ2-1, with D tentatively TRBD1 (5 bases). The chain's CDR3 is CASRPLTEYNEQFF. CDR3 nucleotide sequence: TGTGCCAGCAGGCCCCTGACAGAATACAATGAGCAGTTCTTC.